The 15 T cell receptor beta chains in this list originate from one sample, sequenced in a study of blood T cell repertoires in COVID-19. Clones were read by immunoSEQ multiplex PCR, and TCRdb kept only the in-frame ones, dropping some. The sample records some 300,000 clones, about nine tenths being singletons. What was sequenced was PBMCs or T cells enriched from blood (not recorded which). These TCRs come from a woman aged 25-40 years who had recovered from COVID-19.

This chain links TRBV5-1 with TRBJ2-7; D is perhaps TRBD2 (5 bases). The V and J ends lost 7 bases and 2 bases respectively, with 16 bases between them. Germline V lookup: CDR1 SGHRS, CDR2 YFSETQ. CDR3 length: 14 residues. CDR3 sequence: CASGSLPGAYEQYF. The DNA of the CDR3 is TGCGCCAGCGGATCCCTCCCCGGGGCCTACGAGCAGTACTTC.

The chain links TRBV15 to TRBJ1-1, with D perhaps matching TRBD1 (6 bases). Looked up from germline, CDR1 is LNHNV and CDR2 is YYDKDF (reference sequence). The CDR3 is made up of 17 amino acids. The germline V and J ends were trimmed by 7 bases and 4 bases, with 25 bases remaining between them. Here the CDR3 reads CATTPGTTRIGSTEAFF. The CDR3 region has the DNA TGTGCCACCACCCCGGGGACAACCCGAATTGGGAGCACTGAAGCTTTCTTT. Drawing the rest from reference TRBV15 and TRBJ1-1, the complete variable domain is DAMVIQNPRYQVTQFGKPVTLSCSQTLNHNVMYWYQQKSSQAPKLLFHYYDKDFNNEADTPDNFQSRRPNTSFCFLDIRSPGLGDTAMYLCATTPGTTRIGSTEAFFGQGTRLTVV.

This chain uses TRBV28 with TRBJ1-1, with TRBD1 as a possible D gene (6 bases). CDR1 MDHEN and CDR2 SYDVKM come from the germline V gene. Deletions cut 6 bases from V and 0 bases from J, with 17 bases between. The CDR3 consists of 16 residues. DNA for the CDR3: TGTGCCAGCAGCCCAATGGGACAAAGGATGAACACTGAAGCTTTCTTT. Protein product: CASSPMGQRMNTEAFF.

The chain has TRBV25-1 and TRBJ2-2, with 11 bases identical to TRBD1. J gave up 6 bases and V 6 bases, and 6 bases lay outside the gene matches. This CDR3 is 15 amino acids long. The V gene's germline CDR1 is MGHDK and CDR2 SYGVNS. This chain's CDR3 is CASSMDRGLAGELFF. CDR3 sequence (DNA): TGTGCCAGCAGCATGGACAGGGGGCTTGCCGGGGAGCTGTTTTTT.

The chain uses TRBV11-2 and TRBJ2-5; a weak D match, TRBD2 (5 bases). CDR3 length: 16 residues. V lost 1 base to trimming and J lost 4 bases, with 16 bases between them. The V gene's germline CDR1 is SGHAT and CDR2 FQNNGV. The CDR3 DNA sequence: TGTGCCAGCAGCTTAGTAAAGAGCGGAGGAGGAGAGACCCAGTACTTC. Its protein product is CASSLVKSGGGETQYF. The variable domain in full, completed from reference TRBV11-2 and TRBJ2-5, reads EAGVAQSPRYKIIEKRQSVAFWCNPISGHATLYWYQQILGQGPKLLIQFQNNGVVDDSQLPKDRFSAERLKGVDSTLKIQPAKLEDSAVYLCASSLVKSGGGETQYFGPGTRLLVL.

Only a few counts were recorded for this clone. The chain links TRBV30 to TRBJ2-7, with 9 bases identical to TRBD2. Trimming cost V 4 bases and J 0 bases; bases outside gene matches: 4. The CDR3 totals 14 residues. Germline CDR1 is GTSNPN and CDR2 is SVGIG (reference sequence). The CDR3, as DNA: TGTGCCTGGAAGATAGCGGGAGCCTCCTACGAGCAGTACTTC. This sequence encodes CAWKIAGASYEQYF.

This rearrangement joins TRBV28 to TRBJ2-7; tentatively, D is TRBD1 (5 bases). Germline V gene lookup returns CDR1 MDHEN and CDR2 SYDVKM. This CDR3 has 15 residues. With 1 base removed from V and 1 base from J, the gap between germline ends came to 11 bases. DNA of the CDR3: TGTGCCAGCAGTTTATACAACAGGATTTCCTACGAGCAGTACTTC. Residues: CASSLYNRISYEQYF.

The genes are TRBV19 and TRBJ2-5, with 8 bases aligning to TRBD2. The CDR3 covers 16 residues. Germline V lookup: CDR1 LNHDA, CDR2 SQIVND (reference sequence). The V segment lost 5 bases and the J segment 5 bases; nucleotides outside the gene matches: 13. The CDR3 nucleotides read TGTGCCAGTAGTTACGGCGGCGGGAGGTTGAAGGAGACCCAGTACTTC. Encoded protein: CASSYGGGRLKETQYF.

This clone was counted a single time. The rearrangement links TRBV28 to TRBJ2-7; 8 positions agree with TRBD1. Per the germline V gene, CDR1 is MDHEN and CDR2 is SYDVKM. This CDR3 is 16 amino acids long. V dropped 2 bases and J dropped 1; count of bases not matched to a gene: 7. This CDR3 is CASSLLGTGFSYEQYF. The CDR3 nucleotides are TGTGCCAGCAGTTTACTTGGGACAGGATTTTCCTACGAGCAGTACTTC.

The J gene is TRBJ1-3, the V gene TRBV6-5; D possibly corresponds to TRBD1 (6 bases). Germline loops: CDR1 MNHEY, CDR2 SVGAGI. Trimming removed 6 bases at V and 2 bases at J, with 11 bases between. This CDR3 comprises 14 residues. This chain's CDR3 is CASRAGETGNTIYF. The CDR3 nucleotides read TGTGCCAGCAGAGCAGGGGAAACTGGAAACACCATATATTTT.

V gene TRBV18 combines with J gene TRBJ1-2, with 7 bases identical to TRBD1. CDR1 is KGHSH, CDR2 LQKENI, per germline. The CDR3 has 15 residues. V trimming: 3 bases; J trimming: 7 bases; junction bases outside the gene matches: 11. This CDR3 is CASSPRLTGDSGYTF. The CDR3 coding sequence is TGTGCCAGCTCACCCCGTTTAACAGGGGACTCTGGCTACACCTTC.

The chain is built from TRBV27 and TRBJ2-1; 11 positions agree with TRBD2. Germline loops: CDR1 MNHEY, CDR2 SMNVEV (reference sequence). This CDR3 is 16 amino acids long. V shed 3 bases and J 9 bases; nucleotides not matched to a gene: 10. CDR3 nucleotide sequence: TGTGCCAGCAGTTTTGGGGTAGCGGGAGGGGAGGGTGAGCAGTTCTTC. Its protein product is CASSFGVAGGEGEQFF.

This chain uses TRBV7-2 with TRBJ1-1; D remains ambiguous. Trimming took 3 bases from V and 5 from J, leaving 13 bases between them. The CDR3 runs 14 residues. The germline V gene has CDR1 SGHTA and CDR2 FQGNSA. CDR3 DNA: TGTGCCAGCAGCTTGGAGGGAATGGAAACTGAAGCTTTCTTT. The encoded protein is CASSLEGMETEAFF.

The rearrangement uses TRBV30 and TRBJ1-1; 8 bases map to TRBD1. CDR1 GTSNPN and CDR2 SVGIG come from the germline V gene (reference sequence). This CDR3 has 14 amino acids. Trimming at V came to 2 bases and at J to 1 base, leaving 3 bases not matched to a gene. The CDR3 region has the DNA TGTGCCTGGAGTAGGACAGGGAAGAACACTGAAGCTTTCTTT. Its translation is CAWSRTGKNTEAFF.

V gene TRBV7-2 combines with J gene TRBJ2-7; 9 positions agree with TRBD2. The germline gives CDR1 SGHTA, CDR2 FQGNSA. J gave up 2 bases and V 3 bases, and 5 bases lay outside the gene matches. The CDR3 spans 15 residues. This CDR3 is CASSFLAGDPYEQYF. In nucleotides, the CDR3 is TGTGCCAGCAGCTTTTTAGCGGGAGACCCCTACGAGCAGTACTTC.